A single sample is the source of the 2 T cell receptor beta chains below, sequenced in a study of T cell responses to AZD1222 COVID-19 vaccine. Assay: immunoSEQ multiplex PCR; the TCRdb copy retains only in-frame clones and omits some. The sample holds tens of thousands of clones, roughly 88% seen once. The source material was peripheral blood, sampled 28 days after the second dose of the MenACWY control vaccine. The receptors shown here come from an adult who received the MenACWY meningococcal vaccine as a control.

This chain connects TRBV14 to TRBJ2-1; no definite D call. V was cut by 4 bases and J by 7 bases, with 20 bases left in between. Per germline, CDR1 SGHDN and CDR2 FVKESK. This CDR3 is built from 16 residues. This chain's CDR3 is CASSPPLRLNPNEQFF. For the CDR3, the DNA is TGTGCCAGCAGCCCCCCACTAAGGCTCAATCCGAATGAGCAGTTCTTC.

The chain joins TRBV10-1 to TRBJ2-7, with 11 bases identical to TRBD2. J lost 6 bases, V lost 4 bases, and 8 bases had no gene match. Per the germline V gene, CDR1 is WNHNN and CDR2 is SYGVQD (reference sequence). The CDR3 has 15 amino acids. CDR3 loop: CASSVASGRSPEQYF. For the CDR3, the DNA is TGCGCCAGCAGTGTGGCTAGCGGGAGGTCTCCCGAGCAGTACTTC.